These 18 T cell receptor beta chains were sequenced from one sample in a study of T cell responses to AZD1222 COVID-19 vaccine. Profiling relied on immunoSEQ multiplex PCR, and the TCRdb table lists in-frame clones only, not all of them. The data show roughly 150,000 clones, roughly nine tenths seen once. Sequencing used peripheral blood, obtained 28 days after the second AZD1222 dose. These receptors all stem from an adult who received the AZD1222 COVID-19 vaccine.

The chain has TRBV19 and TRBJ2-1; 9 nucleotides line up with TRBD2. CDR3 size: 14 residues. The germline V gene encodes CDR1 LNHDA and CDR2 SQIVND (reference sequence). The ends lost 3 bases at V and 6 bases at J; junction bases unmatched: 3. In DNA, the CDR3 is TGTGCCAGTAGTATGGGACTAGCAGGCAATGAGCAGTTCTTC. This encodes CASSMGLAGNEQFF.

This chain links TRBV30 with TRBJ1-2; D might be TRBD1 (6 bases). V lost 1 base, J lost 3 bases, and 9 bases lay in between. The CDR3 extends over 13 amino acids. Germline values: CDR1 GTSNPN, CDR2 SVGIG (reference sequence). Written as DNA, the CDR3 is TGTGCCTGGAGTGGGGGGCAATACTATGGCTACACCTTC. This translates into CAWSGGQYYGYTF.

The chain carries TRBV6-5 and TRBJ1-2, with TRBD1 as a possible D gene (6 bases). The CDR3 consists of 14 residues. The V gene's germline CDR1 is MNHEY and CDR2 SVGAGI. The V gene lost 7 bases and the J gene lost 5 bases, with 17 bases spanning the gap. The CDR3 region has the DNA TGTGCCAGCAACCCCGGGGGGGGCAGGTATGGCTACACCTTC. Encoded protein: CASNPGGGRYGYTF.

V and J are TRBV19 and TRBJ2-1; TRBD2 aligns across 12 bases. V was pared by 5 bases and J by 4 bases, with 0 bases of the junction left unmatched. In germline, CDR1 is LNHDA, CDR2 SQIVND (reference sequence). The CDR3 extends over 14 amino acids. CDR3 nucleotide sequence: TGTGCCAGTAGTGGACTAGCGGGGTACAATGAGCAGTTCTTC. Residues: CASSGLAGYNEQFF.

This clone appeared a single time. The chain links TRBV3-1 (or the pseudogene TRBV3-2) to TRBJ2-5, with 10 bases aligning to TRBD2. V gave up 2 bases and J gave up 5 bases; unmatched junction bases: 14. The CDR3 is made up of 18 amino acids. CDR1 LGHDT and CDR2 YNNKEL come from the germline V gene (reference sequence). Written as DNA, the CDR3 is TGTGCCAGCAGCCAAACCGGATGGCTAGCGGGAGTCGACGAGACCCAGTACTTC. Protein sequence: CASSQTGWLAGVDETQYF.

The chain has TRBV3-1 (or the pseudogene TRBV3-2) and TRBJ2-7; D not certain. The CDR3 is 12 amino acids. The germline gives CDR1 LGHDT, CDR2 YNNKEL (reference sequence). V shed 3 bases and J shed 6 bases, with 9 bases lying between them. For the CDR3, the DNA is TGTGCCAGCAGCCAGTGGTCCGGCGAGCAGTACTTC. This sequence encodes CASSQWSGEQYF.

The rearrangement joins TRBV4-2 to TRBJ1-1; D call uncertain. V was trimmed by 0 bases and J by 11 bases, leaving 16 bases between them. This CDR3 region has 14 residues. The V gene's germline CDR1 is LGHNA and CDR2 YNFKEQ. This CDR3 reads CASSQDRPLPFAFF. CDR3 bases: TGTGCCAGCAGCCAAGATCGTCCCTTGCCCTTTGCTTTCTTT.

This chain connects TRBV15 to TRBJ2-1, with 14 bases identical to TRBD2. Trimming took 6 bases from V and 1 from J; bases not matched to a gene: 5. Per the germline V gene, CDR1 is LNHNV and CDR2 is YYDKDF (reference sequence). The CDR3 is 17 amino acids. For the CDR3, the DNA is TGTGCCACCAGAGGGACTAGCGGGAGAGTATCCTACAATGAGCAGTTCTTC. It codes for CATRGTSGRVSYNEQFF. The full variable domain, in which reference TRBV15 and TRBJ2-1 provide the parts outside the CDR3, is DAMVIQNPRYQVTQFGKPVTLSCSQTLNHNVMYWYQQKSSQAPKLLFHYYDKDFNNEADTPDNFQSRRPNTSFCFLDIRSPGLGDTAMYLCATRGTSGRVSYNEQFFGPGTRLTVL.

The V call is TRBV3-1 (or the pseudogene TRBV3-2), the J call TRBJ1-1; D possibly corresponds to TRBD1 (6 bases). The CDR3 is made up of 14 amino acids. V was clipped by 0 bases and J by 10 bases, with 15 bases between them. Per germline, CDR1 LGHDT and CDR2 YNNKEL (reference sequence). The CDR3 coding sequence is TGTGCCAGCAGCCAAGATATTTCAGGGGATGGAGCTTTCTTT. It is translated as CASSQDISGDGAFF.

Here the CDR3 reads CASSEGLTVNYGYTF. CDR3 sequence (DNA): TGTGCCAGCAGCGAGGGACTGACGGTTAACTATGGCTACACCTTC. The V gene is TRBV5-8, the J gene TRBJ1-2; maybe TRBD1 (5 bases). The CDR3 covers 15 residues. Trimming took off 4 bases at V and 1 base at J, with 14 bases between the two ends. Germline CDR1 reads SGHTS; CDR2 reads YDEGEE. The variable domain in full, completed from reference TRBV5-8 and TRBJ1-2, reads EAGVTQSPTHLIKTRGQQATLRCSPISGHTSVYWYQQALGLGLQFLLWYDEGEERNRGNFPPRFSGRQFPNYSSELNVNALELEDSALYLCASSEGLTVNYGYTFGSGTRLTVV.

This clone has just one count. The chain recombines TRBV5-4 with TRBJ2-1; a possible D gene is TRBD2 (6 bases). Trimming stripped 0 bases from V and 3 bases from J, with 10 bases between. CDR1 is SGHNT, CDR2 YYREEE, per germline (reference sequence). The CDR3 totals 15 residues. CDR3: CASSLDVGGYNEQFF. CDR3 nucleotide sequence: TGTGCCAGCAGCTTGGATGTGGGGGGCTACAATGAGCAGTTCTTC.

The rearrangement uses TRBV25-1 and TRBJ2-2; D is uncertain. Trimming shortened V by 0 bases and J by 6 bases, and 8 bases separated the two germline ends. CDR3 length: 14 amino acids. Germline V gene data show CDR1 as MGHDK and CDR2 as SYGVNS. CDR3 coding DNA: TGTGCCAGCAGTGAATACGGACGAGCCGGGGAGCTGTTTTTT. Protein product: CASSEYGRAGELFF. Combining the CDR3 with reference TRBV25-1 and TRBJ2-2 gives the whole variable domain EADIYQTPRYLVIGTGKKITLECSQTMGHDKMYWYQQDPGMELHLIHYSYGVNSTEKGDLSSESTVSRIRTEHFPLTLESARPSHTSQYLCASSEYGRAGELFFGEGSRLTVL.

The rearrangement links TRBV9 to TRBJ1-1; the D gene is possibly TRBD1 (5 bases). V was cut by 3 bases and J by 7 bases, with 13 bases left in between. The CDR3 covers 13 residues. Germline V gene data show CDR1 as SGDLS and CDR2 as YYNGEE. The CDR3 region has the DNA TGTGCCAGCAGCGCGGGCCTGGGGGGTGAAGCTTTCTTT. This sequence encodes CASSAGLGGEAFF.

This clone has only a few counts. CDR3 residues: CATGTRPNQPQHF. CDR3 DNA sequence: TGTGCCACCGGGACAAGACCCAATCAGCCCCAGCATTTT. V usage is TRBV19 and J usage is TRBJ1-5, with D perhaps matching TRBD1 (6 bases). The ends were cut back, 10 bases at V and 3 bases at J, with 13 bases in the middle. CDR3 size: 13 residues. The germline CDR1 and CDR2 sequences are LNHDA and SQIVND (reference sequence). The full variable domain, with the rest looked up from reference TRBV19 and TRBJ1-5, is DGGITQSPKYLFRKEGQNVTLSCEQNLNHDAMYWYRQDPGQGLRLIYYSQIVNDFQKGDIAEGYSVSREKKESFPLTVTSAQKNPTAFYLCATGTRPNQPQHFGDGTRLSIL.

This clone was found a few times. This chain links TRBV9 with TRBJ2-2; 8 bases match TRBD2. The CDR3 loop spans 16 amino acids. V was pared by 3 bases and J by 1 base, with 5 bases of the junction left unmatched. Looked up from germline, CDR1 is SGDLS and CDR2 is YYNGEE. The DNA of the CDR3 is TGTGCCAGCAGCGCCTTAGCGGGGCTGAACACCGGGGAGCTGTTTTTT. Translation gives CASSALAGLNTGELFF. The whole variable domain, filled in from reference TRBV9 and TRBJ2-2, reads DSGVTQTPKHLITATGQRVTLRCSPRSGDLSVYWYQQSLDQGLQFLIQYYNGEERAKGNILERFSAQQFPDLHSELNLSSLELGDSALYFCASSALAGLNTGELFFGEGSRLTVL.

V and J are TRBV9 and TRBJ2-1; a possible D gene is TRBD1 (5 bases). Germline V gene sequence: CDR1 SGDLS, CDR2 YYNGEE. Trimming stripped 4 bases from V and 10 bases from J, with 9 bases between. This CDR3 region has 11 residues. The CDR3 DNA sequence: TGTGCCAGCAGCACCGGACAAGAGCAGTTCTTC. This encodes CASSTGQEQFF.

This chain links TRBV27 with TRBJ1-1; D may be TRBD1 (6 bases). CDR3 size: 15 residues. Germline V gene sequence: CDR1 MNHEY, CDR2 SMNVEV (reference sequence). The ends were cut back, 5 bases at V and 0 bases at J, with 13 bases in the middle. In DNA form, the CDR3 reads TGTGCCAGCAGTCAGACAGGAGTGATGAACACTGAAGCTTTCTTT. Its translation is CASSQTGVMNTEAFF.

This chain uses TRBV4-1 with TRBJ1-1; D gene uncertain. The CDR3 has 12 amino acids. Deletions cut 4 bases from V and 7 bases from J, with 10 bases between. Germline V gives CDR1 MGHRA, CDR2 YSYEKL. This chain's CDR3 is CASSPGAHEAFF. The DNA for the CDR3 is TGCGCCAGCAGCCCAGGCGCACATGAAGCTTTCTTT.